This T cell receptor (beta chain) is from a study of T-cell memory formation after mild COVID-19. Background on the study: TCR clusters were mostly confined to one donor each. General study findings and limits: Most CD4+ clones that shrank were in CM and EM, while CD8+ ones turned up in EMRA. Pre-infection memory held some responding clones, suggesting pre-existing cross-reactive T cells responded.

The CDR3 consists of 17 residues. Germline trimming cut 2 bases from V and 4 bases from J; bases unmatched to any gene: 14. CDR1 SGHRS and CDR2 YFSETQ come from the germline V gene. This clonotype was seen only a few times. Its antigen is unidentified. Amplification by 5'RACE using constant-segment primers produced TCR alpha and TCR beta cDNA libraries that carried sample barcodes and UMIs. MiXCR was run by TCRdb on the 5' RACE reads, yielding one entry per CDR3 protein. Among roughly 250,000 distinct CDR3 sequences listed, about a sixth were seen once. The source of this sequence is a man aged 18 to 29 who had mild COVID-19 (a few samples of this study predate the infection). Cell type and time point are not known. The genes are TRBV5-1 and TRBJ1-1, with 7 bases that match TRBD1. Sequenced material: PBMCs or a T cell subset sorted from them (not recorded which). CDR3 sequence (DNA): TGCGCCAGCAGCTTTCACGGCAGGGGGGATTCGAGCACTGAAGCTTTCTTT. Encoded protein: CASSFHGRGDSSTEAFF.